The source of this T cell receptor beta chain is a study of PD-1 blockade in classical Hodgkin lymphoma. Germline V gene lookup returns CDR1 MDHEN and CDR2 SYDVKM. The CDR3 consists of 16 residues. V lost 6 bases, J lost 3 bases, and 17 bases lay in between. No patient escaped relapse after autologous stem cell transplantation, and brentuximab vedotin exposure varied. Complete response, partial response or progressive disease was recorded as best response. Profiled with immunoSEQ multiplex PCR; TCRdb holds only in-frame clones, not every one. The sample holds about 21,000 clones, 70% to 85% seen once.

This TCR came from a human donor with classical Hodgkin lymphoma. The material was peripheral blood mononuclear cells (PBMCs), obtained at baseline. The chain employs TRBV28 and TRBJ1-4; D is unclear. The CDR3 reads CASSPAAREPNEKLFF. CDR3 nucleotide sequence: TGTGCCAGCAGCCCCGCAGCGCGCGAACCTAATGAAAAACTGTTTTTT.